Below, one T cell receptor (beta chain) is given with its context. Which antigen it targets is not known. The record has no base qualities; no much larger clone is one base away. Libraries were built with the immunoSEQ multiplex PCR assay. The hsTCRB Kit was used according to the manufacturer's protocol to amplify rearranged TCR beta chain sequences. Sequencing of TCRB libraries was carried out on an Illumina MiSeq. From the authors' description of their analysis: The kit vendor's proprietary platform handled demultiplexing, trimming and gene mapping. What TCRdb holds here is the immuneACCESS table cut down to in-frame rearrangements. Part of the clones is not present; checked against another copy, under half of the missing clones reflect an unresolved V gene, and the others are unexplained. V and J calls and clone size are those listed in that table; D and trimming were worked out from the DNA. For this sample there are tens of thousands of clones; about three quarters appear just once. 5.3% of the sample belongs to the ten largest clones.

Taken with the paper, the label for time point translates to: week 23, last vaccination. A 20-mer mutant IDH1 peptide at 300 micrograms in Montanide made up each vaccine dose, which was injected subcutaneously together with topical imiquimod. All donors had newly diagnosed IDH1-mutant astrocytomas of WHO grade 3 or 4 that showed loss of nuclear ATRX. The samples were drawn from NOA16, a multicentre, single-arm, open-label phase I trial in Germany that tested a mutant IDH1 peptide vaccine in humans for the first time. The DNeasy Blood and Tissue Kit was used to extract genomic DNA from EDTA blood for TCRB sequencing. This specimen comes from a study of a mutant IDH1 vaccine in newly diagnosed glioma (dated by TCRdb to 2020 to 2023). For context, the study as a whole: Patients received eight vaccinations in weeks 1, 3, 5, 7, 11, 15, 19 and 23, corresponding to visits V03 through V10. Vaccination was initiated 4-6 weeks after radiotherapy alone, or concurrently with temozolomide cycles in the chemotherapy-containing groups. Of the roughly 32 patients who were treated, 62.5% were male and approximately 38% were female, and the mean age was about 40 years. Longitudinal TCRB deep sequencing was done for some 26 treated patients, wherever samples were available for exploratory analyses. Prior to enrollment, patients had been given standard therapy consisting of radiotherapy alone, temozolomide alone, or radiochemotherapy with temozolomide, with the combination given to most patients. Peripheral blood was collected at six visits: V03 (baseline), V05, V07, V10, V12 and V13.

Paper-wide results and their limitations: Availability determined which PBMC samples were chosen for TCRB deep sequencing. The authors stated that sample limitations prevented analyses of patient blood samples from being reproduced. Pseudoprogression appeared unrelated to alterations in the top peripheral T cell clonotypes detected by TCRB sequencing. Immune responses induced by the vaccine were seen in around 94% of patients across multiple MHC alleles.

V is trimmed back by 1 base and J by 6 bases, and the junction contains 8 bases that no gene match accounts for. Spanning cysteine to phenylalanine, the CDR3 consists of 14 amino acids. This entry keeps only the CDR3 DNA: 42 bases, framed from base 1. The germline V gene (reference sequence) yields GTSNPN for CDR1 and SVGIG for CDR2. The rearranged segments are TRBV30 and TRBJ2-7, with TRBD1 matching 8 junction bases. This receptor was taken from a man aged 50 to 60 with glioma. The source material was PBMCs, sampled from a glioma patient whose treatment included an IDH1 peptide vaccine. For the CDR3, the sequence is CAWSAGQEYSEQYF. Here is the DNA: TGTGCCTGGAGTGCGGGACAGGAATATTCCGAGCAGTACTTC.